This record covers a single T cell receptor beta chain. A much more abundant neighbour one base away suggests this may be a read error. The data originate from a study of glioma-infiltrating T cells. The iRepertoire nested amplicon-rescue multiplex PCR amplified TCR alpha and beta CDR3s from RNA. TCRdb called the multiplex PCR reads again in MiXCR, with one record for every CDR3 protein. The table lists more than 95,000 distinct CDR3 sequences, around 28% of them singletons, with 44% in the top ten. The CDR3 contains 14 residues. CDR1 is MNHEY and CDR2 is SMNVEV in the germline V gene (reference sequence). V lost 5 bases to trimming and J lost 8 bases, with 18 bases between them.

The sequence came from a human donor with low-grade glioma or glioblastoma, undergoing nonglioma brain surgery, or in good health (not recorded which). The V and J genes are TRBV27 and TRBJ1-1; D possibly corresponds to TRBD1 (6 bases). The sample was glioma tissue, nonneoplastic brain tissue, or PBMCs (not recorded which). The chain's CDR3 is CASSTANRVKEAFF. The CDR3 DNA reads TGTGCCAGCAGTACCGCCAACAGGGTGAAGGAAGCTTTCTTT.